Sequencing of this T cell receptor beta chain was carried out in a study of cytomegalovirus exposure and HLA in healthy donors. Study-level information: The 550 to 700 first-cohort repertoires and the approximately 110 validation repertoires shared the same platform, a later analysis reported.

Study results and limitations: Some TCR beta chains (164 of them) were listed as cytomegalovirus-associated. In vitro data verified a few CMV-associated chains as specific for CMV antigens.

While the first cohort had 500 to 700 subjects, the donors belonged to the separate validation cohort of about 130 subjects. Profiling relied on immunoSEQ multiplex PCR, and the TCRdb table lists in-frame clones only, not all of them. Of about 160,000 clones in the sample, about nine tenths are singletons; the top ten hold about 9.4%. Trimming removed 2 bases at V and 9 bases at J, with 11 bases between. CDR1 is MNHNY and CDR2 is SVGAGI in the germline V gene (reference sequence). The CDR3 runs 13 residues. Note on this clone: The antigen remains undetermined.

The chain carries TRBV6-6 and TRBJ1-5; D uncertain. Sequenced input: PBMCs. The source is a woman under 30 in good health and CMV-seropositive. CDR3 amino acids: CASSYDNLTPQHF. The CDR3 nucleotides are TGTGCCAGCAGTTACGACAACCTGACGCCCCAGCATTTT.